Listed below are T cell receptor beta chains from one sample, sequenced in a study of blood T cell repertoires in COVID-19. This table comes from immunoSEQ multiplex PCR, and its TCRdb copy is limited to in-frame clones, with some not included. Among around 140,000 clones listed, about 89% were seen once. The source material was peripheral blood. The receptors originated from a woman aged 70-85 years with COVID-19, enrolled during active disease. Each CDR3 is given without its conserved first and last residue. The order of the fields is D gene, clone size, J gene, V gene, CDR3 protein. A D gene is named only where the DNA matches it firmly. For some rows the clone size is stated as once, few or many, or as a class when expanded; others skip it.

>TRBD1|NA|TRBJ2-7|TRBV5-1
ASSLDLGTGGYEQY
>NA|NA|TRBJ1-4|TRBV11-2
ASSSMPLATNEKLF
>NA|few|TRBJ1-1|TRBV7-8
ASSRNRNTEAF
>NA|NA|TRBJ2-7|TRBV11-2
ASSTGQPYEQY
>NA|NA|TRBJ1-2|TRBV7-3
ASSLNGGTGTNYGYT
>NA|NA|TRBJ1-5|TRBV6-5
ASIQDYSNQPQH
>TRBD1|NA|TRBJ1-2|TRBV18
ASSPGDSPSYGYT
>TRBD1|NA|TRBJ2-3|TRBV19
ASSIRGQVTDTQY
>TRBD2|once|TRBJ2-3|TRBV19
ASSIALGGVGDTQY
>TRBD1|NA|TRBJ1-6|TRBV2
ASTRGGTVNSPLH
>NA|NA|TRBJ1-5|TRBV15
ATSRGTVNQPQH
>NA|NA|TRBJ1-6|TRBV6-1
ASSEAAGYNSPLH
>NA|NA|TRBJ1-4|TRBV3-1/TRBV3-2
ASSDTGSNEKLF
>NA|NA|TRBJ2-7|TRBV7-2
ASSLDAVYEQY
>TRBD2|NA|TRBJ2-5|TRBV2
ASSYSGGAEETQY
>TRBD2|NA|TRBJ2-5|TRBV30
AWSVGTSGGQMETQY
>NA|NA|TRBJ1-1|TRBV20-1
SASRSRGLTEAF
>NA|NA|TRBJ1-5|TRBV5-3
ARSFGQPQH
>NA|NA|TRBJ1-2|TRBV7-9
ASSLVAENYGYT
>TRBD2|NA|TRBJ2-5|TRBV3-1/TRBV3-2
ASSRWTSAETQY